This TCR beta chain was recorded in a study of OX40 agonist ivuxolimab in advanced cancers. Sequencing used immunoSEQ multiplex PCR; TCRdb keeps in-frame clones, though not all of them. The profile shows 60,000 or so clones, 84% of them singletons. Systemic immunosuppression or autoimmune disease history was grounds to exclude patients. Per the germline V gene, CDR1 is WNHNN and CDR2 is SYGVQD (reference sequence). V lost 9 bases, J lost 6 bases, and 16 bases lay in between. The CDR3 totals 13 residues. The TCR originated in an adult with an advanced solid tumor such as melanoma, head and neck, liver or kidney cancer. The sample in question was CD4+ or CD8+ T cells sorted from blood, obtained in a trial of the OX40 agonist ivuxolimab. The chain has TRBV10-1 and TRBJ2-3, with D possibly TRBD2 on 6 matching bases. CDR3 in amino acids: CASGTGPGDTQYF. The CDR3 DNA sequence: TGCGCCAGTGGGACTGGCCCCGGGGATACGCAGTATTTT.